This T cell receptor beta chain was profiled in a study of blood T cell repertoires in COVID-19. At the level of the study: The origin of the acute and convalescent COVID-19 samples was the United States, Italy and Spain. T cells, B-cell-depleted T cells, or PBMCs supplied cDNA or gDNA.

This CDR3 has 16 residues. Germline CDR1 reads SGHTA; CDR2 reads FQGNSA. Germline trimming cut 2 bases from V and 9 bases from J; bases unmatched to any gene: 10. In the authors' workflow: Amplification from reference gene primers served as the basis for estimated nucleated cell counts. Clones were read by immunoSEQ multiplex PCR, and TCRdb kept only the in-frame ones, dropping some. V and J calls and clone size come straight from that table; D and trimming were deduced from the DNA. Altogether 100,000 to 150,000 clones are present, about three quarters being singletons, with the ten largest covering roughly 6.2%.

The clonotype originates from a man between 65 and 80 years old with acute or convalescent COVID-19. The sequenced sample was peripheral blood. This chain connects TRBV7-2 to TRBJ2-1; 10 bases are a match to TRBD2. CDR3 region: CASSLLGLAVPGEQFF. CDR3 sequence (DNA): TGTGCCAGCAGCTTACTCGGACTAGCGGTCCCAGGTGAGCAGTTCTTC.